The rows below give T cell receptor beta chains drawn from one sample of a study of blood T cell repertoires in COVID-19. The table came from immunoSEQ multiplex PCR; TCRdb's copy has only in-frame clones and leaves some out. The profile shows about 160,000 clones, about three quarters of them singletons. Sequencing was done on a sample of peripheral blood. The receptors here all came from a man between 65 and 79 years old with acute or convalescent COVID-19. Each CDR3 is given with its conserved first and last residue. D genes are given only for firm matches. The listing skips clone size in some rows; elsewhere it reads once, few, many or a size class.

13	few	TRBV6-5	TRBJ1-2	TRBD1	CAAGQGANYGYTF	TGTGCCGCAGGACAGGGGGCTAACTATGGCTACACCTTC
12	.	TRBV29-1	TRBJ2-5	.	CSVGQGQETQYF	TGCAGCGTGGGTCAGGGTCAAGAGACCCAGTACTTC
13	few	TRBV5-6	TRBJ2-3	.	CASSSRHADTQYF	TGTGCCAGCAGCTCCCGACATGCAGATACGCAGTATTTT
12	.	TRBV5-1	TRBJ2-5	.	CASSSSQETQYF	TGCGCCAGCAGCTCGAGCCAAGAGACCCAGTACTTC
14	.	TRBV2	TRBJ1-5	.	CASSDPGTYQPQHF	TGTGCCAGCAGTGACCCAGGGACTTATCAGCCCCAGCATTTT
13	.	TRBV4-3	TRBJ2-7	.	CASSQATGNEQYF	TGCGCCAGCAGCCAAGCAACGGGTAACGAGCAGTACTTC
15	.	TRBV7-9	TRBJ2-1	TRBD2	CASSSSGLSHNEQFF	TGTGCCAGCAGCTCCTCGGGACTATCTCACAATGAGCAGTTCTTC
15	.	TRBV18	TRBJ1-3	TRBD1	CASSPPGQSGNTIYF	TGTGCCAGCTCACCACCGGGACAGTCTGGAAACACCATATATTTT
14	once	TRBV19	TRBJ2-7	.	CASRPQGPGYEQYF	TGTGCCAGTAGGCCCCAGGGTCCGGGCTACGAGCAGTACTTC
15	once	TRBV6-4	TRBJ1-2	TRBD1	CASDYRGGRAYGYTF	TGTGCCAGCGACTACAGGGGGGGGAGGGCCTATGGCTACACCTTC
15	.	TRBV5-4	TRBJ1-6	TRBD1	CASSLGAGGNSPLHF	TGTGCCAGCAGCTTGGGGGCAGGGGGCAATTCACCCCTCCACTTT
15	.	TRBV5-1	TRBJ2-3	TRBD1	CASSQGQGNTDTQYF	TGCGCCAGCAGCCAGGGACAGGGAAACACAGATACGCAGTATTTT